The rows below give T cell receptor beta chains drawn from one sample of a study of T and B cells in COVID-19 patients. TCRdb re-called the multiplex PCR reads with MiXCR, one entry per CDR3 protein. This table holds thousands of distinct CDR3 sequences, 25% to 30% found once. The sequenced material came from blood. The receptors stem from a human donor with active COVID-19. Each CDR3 is given without its conserved first and last residue. Each record gives: J gene, V gene, CDR3 protein.

j_gene: TRBJ2-1
v_gene: TRBV19
CDR3aa: ASSPSGWINEQF

j_gene: TRBJ2-3
v_gene: TRBV19
CDR3aa: ATMTSGRMWDTQY

j_gene: TRBJ2-1
v_gene: TRBV19
CDR3aa: ATKPGTSGSNEQF

j_gene: TRBJ2-2
v_gene: TRBV5-4
CDR3aa: ASSPRGGPNTGELF

j_gene: TRBJ2-1
v_gene: TRBV7-2
CDR3aa: ASSLDRRGGSYNEQF

j_gene: TRBJ2-7
v_gene: TRBV29-1
CDR3aa: SVADPADYEQY

j_gene: TRBJ2-1
v_gene: TRBV11-3
CDR3aa: ASSPLAGGPSYNEQF

j_gene: TRBJ2-3
v_gene: TRBV18
CDR3aa: ASSSSTDTQY

j_gene: TRBJ2-3
v_gene: TRBV6-4
CDR3aa: ASSAEGFTDTQY

j_gene: TRBJ1-1
v_gene: TRBV23-1
CDR3aa: ASSQYPPTVRTEAF

j_gene: TRBJ1-2
v_gene: TRBV30
CDR3aa: AWRGTHGGYT

j_gene: TRBJ2-7
v_gene: TRBV20-1
CDR3aa: SARDGTSGYGTYEQY

j_gene: TRBJ1-4
v_gene: TRBV7-9
CDR3aa: ASSAARGASREKLF

j_gene: TRBJ2-2
v_gene: TRBV5-1
CDR3aa: ASSLSPQGGNTGELF

j_gene: TRBJ2-1
v_gene: TRBV6-5
CDR3aa: ASSFRTGGKDEQF

j_gene: TRBJ2-2
v_gene: TRBV21-1
CDR3aa: ASSKVSSGRNTGELF

j_gene: TRBJ1-2
v_gene: TRBV27
CDR3aa: ASSTGGSSYGYT

j_gene: TRBJ2-3
v_gene: TRBV20-1
CDR3aa: SGLIERREGRDTQY

j_gene: TRBJ2-7
v_gene: TRBV28
CDR3aa: ASSLGGEGEQY

j_gene: TRBJ1-3
v_gene: TRBV5-6
CDR3aa: ASSGYAISSGNTIY

j_gene: TRBJ2-5
v_gene: TRBV2
CDR3aa: ASSETRDRVL

j_gene: TRBJ2-7
v_gene: TRBV19
CDR3aa: ASSGTSAEQY

j_gene: TRBJ2-1
v_gene: TRBV6-2/TRBV6-3
CDR3aa: ASGKGTSGSHNEQF

j_gene: TRBJ2-1
v_gene: TRBV6-5
CDR3aa: ASSRTSGSSYNEQF

j_gene: TRBJ1-2
v_gene: TRBV19
CDR3aa: ASSAPGQGSYGYT

j_gene: TRBJ1-6
v_gene: TRBV18
CDR3aa: ASSPTLQTGVNSPLH

j_gene: TRBJ2-5
v_gene: TRBV7-2
CDR3aa: ASSLGSIPLETQY

j_gene: TRBJ1-6
v_gene: TRBV7-9
CDR3aa: ASSGRSSYNSPLH

j_gene: TRBJ2-7
v_gene: TRBV12-3/TRBV12-4
CDR3aa: ASSLSRDRDLSYEQY

j_gene: TRBJ1-6
v_gene: TRBV5-6
CDR3aa: ASSLIGGYNSPLH

j_gene: TRBJ2-7
v_gene: TRBV19
CDR3aa: ASSFQGSYEQY

j_gene: TRBJ2-7
v_gene: TRBV29-1
CDR3aa: SAGTATDSPQY

j_gene: TRBJ2-1
v_gene: TRBV27
CDR3aa: ASSRPRGEANEQF

j_gene: TRBJ2-7
v_gene: TRBV11-3
CDR3aa: ASKLRPLLAGGTYEQY

j_gene: TRBJ2-1
v_gene: TRBV28
CDR3aa: ATLKDYNEQF

j_gene: TRBJ2-5
v_gene: TRBV14
CDR3aa: ASSPDRGFRETQY

j_gene: TRBJ1-1
v_gene: TRBV5-1
CDR3aa: ASSLSGRNTEAF

j_gene: TRBJ1-5
v_gene: TRBV15
CDR3aa: ATSSWGGTQPQH

j_gene: TRBJ2-7
v_gene: TRBV20-1
CDR3aa: SARGELRDRGYEQY

j_gene: TRBJ1-2
v_gene: TRBV24-1
CDR3aa: ATSDTTGTPGFYGYT

j_gene: TRBJ2-2
v_gene: TRBV27
CDR3aa: ASSLRGQMNTGELF

j_gene: TRBJ2-3
v_gene: TRBV28
CDR3aa: ASSPGGAGDTQY

j_gene: TRBJ1-5
v_gene: TRBV28
CDR3aa: ASSSSGTGWQPQH

j_gene: TRBJ2-7
v_gene: TRBV11-3
CDR3aa: ASSFRSGRVSYEQY

j_gene: TRBJ1-5
v_gene: TRBV19
CDR3aa: ASDRRGPNQPQH

j_gene: TRBJ2-3
v_gene: TRBV29-1
CDR3aa: SVGLAETDTQY

j_gene: TRBJ2-1
v_gene: TRBV12-3/TRBV12-4
CDR3aa: ASSFRVGRGTEQF

j_gene: TRBJ1-5
v_gene: TRBV10-3
CDR3aa: AISESGTGGVQPQH

j_gene: TRBJ2-6
v_gene: TRBV4-3
CDR3aa: ASSQDTGANVLT

j_gene: TRBJ1-6
v_gene: TRBV6-2/TRBV6-3
CDR3aa: ASRTVGNSPLH

j_gene: TRBJ2-1
v_gene: TRBV7-9
CDR3aa: ASSLRTRDLGYNEQF

j_gene: TRBJ2-7
v_gene: TRBV19
CDR3aa: ASSPRQGLREQY

j_gene: TRBJ2-5
v_gene: TRBV13
CDR3aa: ASSHRTGGEETQY

j_gene: TRBJ2-1
v_gene: TRBV29-1
CDR3aa: SVEVSGGAYNEQF

j_gene: TRBJ2-5
v_gene: TRBV18
CDR3aa: ASSPKGGGETQY